This TCR beta chain was sequenced in a study of control samples from healthy donors and cancer patients. Clones were sequenced by immunoSEQ multiplex PCR, and TCRdb holds only the in-frame ones, with some missing. This table holds 35,000 to 50,000 clones, 80% to 90% found once. CDR3 size: 13 residues. V dropped 5 bases and J dropped 2 bases, with 9 bases sitting between them. The chain is built from TRBV12-3 or TRBV12-4 and TRBJ1-1, with D possibly TRBD1 on 5 matching bases. The sequence was collected from an older woman with lung cancer. Sequenced: PBMCs. The CDR3 bases are TGTGCCAGCAGTACCCGGGGCAACACTGAAGCTTTCTTT. This encodes CASSTRGNTEAFF.